The 9 T cell receptor beta chains in this list originate from one sample, sequenced in a study of cytomegalovirus exposure and HLA in healthy donors. 13 Jbeta primers and 60 Vbeta primers were used for the PCR. Only in-frame clones appear in the TCRdb table, and some are missing; sequencing was by immunoSEQ multiplex PCR. Recorded here are 70,000 or so clones; the top ten clones represent 4% to 6%. Material for sequencing was PBMCs. The receptors come from a man aged 40-50 years in good health and CMV-seronegative.

The chain is built from TRBV2 and TRBJ2-2; D gene ambiguous. CDR3 length: 11 amino acids. The V gene's germline CDR1 is SNHLY and CDR2 FYNNEI. With 4 bases removed from V and 7 bases from J, the gap between germline ends came to 4 bases. The chain's CDR3 is CASSVVGELFF. The CDR3 DNA reads as TGTGCCAGCAGTGTCGTCGGGGAGCTGTTTTTT.

CDR3 bases: TGTGCCACCAGCAGAGATCCGGAGGGACAGAAAAACGTCTATGGCTACACCTTC. It yields the protein CATSRDPEGQKNVYGYTF. The chain carries TRBV15 and TRBJ1-2, with 7 bases that match TRBD1. J lost 4 bases, V lost 0 bases, and 14 bases had no gene match. There are 18 residues in the CDR3. The germline gives CDR1 LNHNV, CDR2 YYDKDF (reference sequence).

This chain joins TRBV28 and TRBJ2-1; no reliable D call. The V gene lost 3 bases and the J gene lost 1 base, with 7 bases spanning the gap. This CDR3 is 14 amino acids long. The germline V gene has CDR1 MDHEN and CDR2 SYDVKM. The CDR3 DNA sequence: TGTGCCAGCAGTTTGATCGGTTCCTACAATGAGCAGTTCTTC. Amino acid sequence: CASSLIGSYNEQFF.

The chain uses TRBV2 and TRBJ2-1; 10 positions agree with TRBD2. Trimming at V came to 1 base and at J to 7 bases, leaving 1 base not matched to a gene. CDR1 is SNHLY and CDR2 is FYNNEI in the germline V gene. This CDR3 has 14 amino acids. Written as DNA, the CDR3 is TGTGCCAGCAGTGAAGTAGCGGGGGGAAATGAGCAGTTCTTC. Translated, it gives CASSEVAGGNEQFF. Based on the CDR3 plus reference TRBV2 and TRBJ2-1, the full variable domain is EPEVTQTPSHQVTQMGQEVILRCVPISNHLYFYWYRQILGQKVEFLVSFYNNEISEKSEIFDDQFSVERPDGSNFTLKIRSTKLEDSAMYFCASSEVAGGNEQFFGPGTRLTVL.

The CDR3: CASFVGDAGGTDTQYF. DNA of the CDR3: TGTGCCAGCTTCGTGGGGGACGCAGGGGGCACAGATACGCAGTATTTT. The chain uses TRBV6-4 and TRBJ2-3, with TRBD1 as a possible D gene (6 bases). Germline V gene data show CDR1 as MRHNA and CDR2 as SNTAGT. The CDR3 is 16 residues long. Trimming stripped 8 bases from V and 1 base from J, with 19 bases between.

The chain employs TRBV9 and TRBJ1-1; 7 bases map to TRBD1. The J segment lost 1 base and the V segment lost 4 bases, leaving 4 bases of the junction unmatched. The CDR3 extends over 14 amino acids. Germline CDR1 reads SGDLS; CDR2 reads YYNGEE. CDR3 in DNA: TGTGCCAGCAGCCCCCGGACAGGGAACACTGAAGCTTTCTTT. Its translation: CASSPRTGNTEAFF.

The chain links TRBV2 to TRBJ1-1; 7 bases agree with TRBD1. V gave up 7 bases and J gave up 4 bases; unmatched junction bases: 6. The CDR3 has 13 residues. The germline CDR1 and CDR2 sequences are SNHLY and FYNNEI. The CDR3 here is CASNLNRGTEAFF. The CDR3 coding sequence is TGTGCCAGCAATCTGAACAGGGGCACTGAAGCTTTCTTT.

J is TRBJ1-5 and V is TRBV2, with D maybe TRBD1 (5 bases). Germline V gene sequence: CDR1 SNHLY, CDR2 FYNNEI. V lost 7 bases to trimming and J lost 4 bases, with 8 bases between them. The CDR3 is made up of 12 amino acids. The CDR3 sequence is CASTGWNQPQHF. As DNA, the CDR3 is TGTGCCAGCACAGGGTGGAATCAGCCCCAGCATTTT.

V is TRBV4-1 and J is TRBJ2-7; D is possibly TRBD1 (5 bases). Per the germline V gene, CDR1 is MGHRA and CDR2 is YSYEKL. V shed 4 bases and J shed 3 bases, with 16 bases lying between them. The CDR3 extends over 15 amino acids. CDR3 nucleotide sequence: TGCGCCAGCAGCCGATCCCAGGGATCTGACTACGAGCAGTACTTC. Translation gives CASSRSQGSDYEQYF.